What follows is one T cell receptor beta chain and its context. Its specificity is unknown. Here immunoSEQ multiplex PCR was the method, and the copy in TCRdb shows in-frame clones only, minus some. The data contain roughly 550,000 clones, nearly 97% of them singletons. CD45RO-negative, CCR7-positively selected cells formed the naive CD8 fraction, excluding terminally differentiated effector memory CD45RA+ cells. The data stem from a study of shared clonotypes between healthy human individuals. About the study: The study used three CD4 naive, three CD4 memory, two CD8 naive and one CD8 memory plate per donor. Findings of the study overall: Generally, estimated richness proved larger in naive subsets than it did in memory subsets. Several donors shared approximately 5% of their naive CD4 clonotypes.

Germline loops: CDR1 WSHSY, CDR2 SAAADI. The CDR3 has 15 residues. V was pared by 7 bases and J by 8 bases, with 14 bases of the junction left unmatched. The sample comprised naive CD8+ T cells sorted from blood. The sequence derives from a woman in her twenties or thirties in good health. The rearrangement uses TRBV10-2 and TRBJ1-2, with 9 bases matching TRBD1. The CDR3: CASTPRLGQGYGYTF. The CDR3, as DNA: TGCGCCAGCACCCCGAGGCTGGGACAGGGCTACGGCTACACCTTC.